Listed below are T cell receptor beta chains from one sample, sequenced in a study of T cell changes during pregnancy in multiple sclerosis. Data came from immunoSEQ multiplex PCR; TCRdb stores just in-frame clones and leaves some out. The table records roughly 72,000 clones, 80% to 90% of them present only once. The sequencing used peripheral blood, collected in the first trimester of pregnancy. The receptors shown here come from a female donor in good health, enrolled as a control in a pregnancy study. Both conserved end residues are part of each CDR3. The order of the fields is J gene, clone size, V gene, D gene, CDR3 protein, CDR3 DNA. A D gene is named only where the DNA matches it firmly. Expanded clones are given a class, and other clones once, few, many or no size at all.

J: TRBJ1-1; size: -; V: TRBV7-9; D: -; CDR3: CASSHPPADTDTEAFF; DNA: TGTGCCAGCAGCCACCCCCCCGCGGATACGGACACTGAAGCTTTCTTT
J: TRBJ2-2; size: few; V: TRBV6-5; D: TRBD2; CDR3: CASSYGLAVNTGELFF; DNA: TGTGCCAGCAGTTACGGACTAGCGGTGAACACCGGGGAGCTGTTTTTT
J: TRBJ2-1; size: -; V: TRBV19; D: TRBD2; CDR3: CASSLPGLPSYNEQFF; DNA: TGTGCCAGTAGCCTACCGGGACTACCCTCCTACAATGAGCAGTTCTTC
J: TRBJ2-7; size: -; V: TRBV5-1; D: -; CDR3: CASSATLASSYEQYF; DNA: TGCGCCAGCAGCGCAACACTAGCTAGCTCCTACGAGCAGTACTTC
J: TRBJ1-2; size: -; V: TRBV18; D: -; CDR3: CASLTLGGHAREGYTF; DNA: TGTGCCAGTCTCACCCTCGGCGGTCACGCGAGGGAGGGCTACACCTTC
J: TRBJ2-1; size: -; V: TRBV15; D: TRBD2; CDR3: CATSKGLAGGRSYNEQFF; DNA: TGTGCCACCAGCAAGGGGCTAGCGGGAGGCCGCTCCTACAATGAGCAGTTCTTC
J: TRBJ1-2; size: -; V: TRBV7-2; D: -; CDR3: CASSSGRGYGYTF; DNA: TGTGCCAGCAGCTCTGGCAGGGGCTATGGCTACACCTTC
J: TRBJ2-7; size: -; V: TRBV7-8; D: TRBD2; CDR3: CASSLATSTYEQYF; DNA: TGTGCCAGCAGCTTAGCGACTAGCACCTACGAGCAGTACTTC
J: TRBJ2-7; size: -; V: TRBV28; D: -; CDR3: CASSPNPREAYEQYF; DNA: TGTGCCAGCAGTCCCAACCCCAGGGAGGCCTACGAGCAGTACTTC
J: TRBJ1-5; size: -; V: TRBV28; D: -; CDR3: CASSFIGRADQPQHF; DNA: TGTGCCAGCAGTTTCATAGGCAGGGCGGATCAGCCCCAGCATTTT
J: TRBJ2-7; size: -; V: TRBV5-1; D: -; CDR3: CASSLSGGPTDEQYF; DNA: TGCGCCAGCAGCTTGTCTGGGGGCCCGACCGACGAGCAGTACTTC
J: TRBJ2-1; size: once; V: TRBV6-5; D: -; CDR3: CASSLTIADEQFF; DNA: TGTGCCAGCAGTCTGACTATAGCGGATGAGCAGTTCTTC
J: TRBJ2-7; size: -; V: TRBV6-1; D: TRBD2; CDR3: CASSEGTRGIYEQYF; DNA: TGTGCCAGCAGTGAAGGGACTAGGGGAATATACGAGCAGTACTTC
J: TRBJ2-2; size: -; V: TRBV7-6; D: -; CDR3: CASSLERLNTGELFF; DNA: TGTGCCAGCAGCTTGGAGCGGTTGAACACCGGGGAGCTGTTTTTT
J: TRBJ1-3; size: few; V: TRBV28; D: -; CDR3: CASSSPQGWNTIYF; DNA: TGTGCCAGCAGTTCCCCTCAGGGATGGAACACCATATATTTT
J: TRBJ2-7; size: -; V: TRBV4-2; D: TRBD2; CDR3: CASSQVGGGLTYEQYF; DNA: TGTGCCAGCAGCCAAGTGGGCGGGGGGCTAACCTACGAGCAGTACTTC
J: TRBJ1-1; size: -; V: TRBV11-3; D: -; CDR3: CASSLQVNTEAFF; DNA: TGTGCCAGCAGCTTACAGGTGAACACTGAAGCTTTCTTT
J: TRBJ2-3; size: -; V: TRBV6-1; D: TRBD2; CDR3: CASSEVRVAGVGDTQYF; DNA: TGTGCCAGCAGTGAAGTAAGGGTAGCGGGAGTGGGAGATACGCAGTATTTT
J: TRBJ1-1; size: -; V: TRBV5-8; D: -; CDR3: CASSWSGLLNTEAFF; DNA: TGTGCCAGCAGCTGGTCGGGACTTTTGAACACTGAAGCTTTCTTT
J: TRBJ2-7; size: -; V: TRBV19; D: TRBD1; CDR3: CASSLWTGGSYEQYF; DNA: TGTGCCAGTAGTCTTTGGACAGGGGGTTCCTACGAGCAGTACTTC
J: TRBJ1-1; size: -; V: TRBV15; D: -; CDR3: CATSQTSLRQVGKSVAEAFF; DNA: TGTGCCACCAGCCAGACTTCCCTTAGACAGGTTGGAAAGTCAGTCGCTGAAGCTTTCTTT
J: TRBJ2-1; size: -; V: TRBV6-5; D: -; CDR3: CASSRLDNEQFF; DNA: TGTGCCAGCAGTAGACTAGACAATGAGCAGTTCTTC
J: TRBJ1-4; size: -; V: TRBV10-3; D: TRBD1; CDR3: CAISSPGTGGEKLFF; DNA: TGTGCCATCAGCAGTCCCGGGACAGGAGGCGAAAAACTGTTTTTT
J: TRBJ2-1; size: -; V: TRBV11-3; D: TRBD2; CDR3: CASSLAGGYNEQFF; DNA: TGTGCCAGCAGCTTAGCGGGGGGCTACAATGAGCAGTTCTTC
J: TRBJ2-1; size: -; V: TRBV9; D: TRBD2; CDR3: CASSPGGGYNEQFF; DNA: TGTGCCAGCTCTCCGGGAGGGGGATACAATGAGCAGTTCTTC
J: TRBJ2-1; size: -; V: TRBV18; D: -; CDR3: CASSNTGNEQFF; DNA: TGTGCCAGCTCAAATACAGGGAATGAGCAGTTCTTC
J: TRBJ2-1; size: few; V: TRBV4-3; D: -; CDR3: CASSQDRGGAYNEQFF; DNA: TGCGCCAGCAGCCAAGATCGAGGGGGGGCCTACAATGAGCAGTTCTTC
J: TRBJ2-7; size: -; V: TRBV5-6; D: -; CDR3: CASSSGTYFSYEQYF; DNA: TGTGCCAGCAGCTCCGGGACATATTTCTCCTACGAGCAGTACTTC
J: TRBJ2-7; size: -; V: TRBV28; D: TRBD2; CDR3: CASSLGGVGTYEQYF; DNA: TGTGCCAGCAGTTTGGGGGGGGTAGGGACCTACGAGCAGTACTTC
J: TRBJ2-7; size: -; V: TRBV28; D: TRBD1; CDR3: CASSFSGTVTYEQYF; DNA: TGTGCCAGCAGTTTCTCCGGGACAGTGACCTACGAGCAGTACTTC
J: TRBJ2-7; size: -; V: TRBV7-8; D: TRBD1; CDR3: CASSWSDRAEQYF; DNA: TGTGCCAGCAGCTGGTCCGACAGGGCCGAGCAGTACTTC
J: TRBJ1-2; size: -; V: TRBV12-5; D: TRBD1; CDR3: CASGPGTGGDGYTF; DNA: TGTGCTAGTGGTCCTGGGACAGGGGGCGACGGCTACACCTTC
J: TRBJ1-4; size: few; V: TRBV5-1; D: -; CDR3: CASSRGPTNEKLFF; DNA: TGCGCCAGCAGCAGGGGCCCAACTAATGAAAAACTGTTTTTT
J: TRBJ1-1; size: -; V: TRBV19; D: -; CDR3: CASSIGGFGTEAFF; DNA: TGTGCCAGTAGTATAGGGGGCTTCGGGACTGAAGCTTTCTTT
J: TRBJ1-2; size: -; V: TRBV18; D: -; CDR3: CASSPGGGYGYTF; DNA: TGTGCCAGCTCACCAGGGGGCGGCTATGGCTACACCTTC
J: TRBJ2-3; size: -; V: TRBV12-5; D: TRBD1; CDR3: CASGSPYRGHTDTQYF; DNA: TGTGCTAGTGGTTCTCCCTACAGGGGGCACACAGATACGCAGTATTTT
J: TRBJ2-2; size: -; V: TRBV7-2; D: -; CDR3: CASSLAFLTGELFF; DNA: TGTGCCAGCAGCTTAGCGTTCCTGACCGGGGAGCTGTTTTTT
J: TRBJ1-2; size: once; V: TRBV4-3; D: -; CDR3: CASSQDLRGSNYGYTF; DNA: TGCGCCAGCAGCCAAGATCTTCGTGGCAGTAACTATGGCTACACCTTC
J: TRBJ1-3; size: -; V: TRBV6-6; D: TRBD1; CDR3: CASAPGTGVTGNTIYF; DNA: TGTGCCAGCGCACCGGGGACAGGGGTTACTGGAAACACCATATATTTT
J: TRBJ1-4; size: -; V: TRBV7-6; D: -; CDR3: CASSSGHDNEKLFF; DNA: TGTGCCAGCAGCTCGGGACACGATAATGAAAAACTGTTTTTT
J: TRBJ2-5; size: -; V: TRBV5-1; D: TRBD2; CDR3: CASSLRAGAIQETQYF; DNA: TGCGCCAGCAGCTTGCGAGCGGGGGCCATCCAAGAGACCCAGTACTTC
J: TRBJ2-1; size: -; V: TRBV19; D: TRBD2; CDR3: CASRRELAGALNEQFF; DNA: TGTGCCAGTAGGCGGGAACTAGCGGGGGCCCTCAATGAGCAGTTCTTC
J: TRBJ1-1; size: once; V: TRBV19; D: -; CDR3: CASSTSGRSTEAFF; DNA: TGTGCCAGTAGTACCTCAGGGCGAAGCACTGAAGCTTTCTTT
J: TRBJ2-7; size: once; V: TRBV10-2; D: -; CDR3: CATSTRGADYEQYF; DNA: TGCGCCACCTCTACACGGGGGGCCGACTACGAGCAGTACTTC
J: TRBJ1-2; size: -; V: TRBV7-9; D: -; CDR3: CASTLRASGANYGYTF; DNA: TGTGCCAGCACCCTCAGGGCCTCCGGAGCTAACTATGGCTACACCTTC
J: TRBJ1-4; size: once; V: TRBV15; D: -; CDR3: CATSARGEKLFF; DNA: TGTGCCACCAGCGCCCGAGGTGAAAAACTGTTTTTT
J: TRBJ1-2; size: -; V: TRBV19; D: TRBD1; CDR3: CASSIGVWGNRGNYGYTF; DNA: TGTGCCAGTAGTATTGGAGTATGGGGAAACAGGGGTAACTATGGCTACACCTTC
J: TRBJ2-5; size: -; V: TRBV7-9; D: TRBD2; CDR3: CASSRLPTSGGSQETQYF; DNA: TGTGCCAGCAGCCGCCTCCCGACTAGCGGGGGATCACAAGAGACCCAGTACTTC
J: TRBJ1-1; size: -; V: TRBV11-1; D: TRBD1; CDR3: CASSPDRGNTEAFF; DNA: TGTGCCAGCAGCCCGGACAGGGGGAACACTGAAGCTTTCTTT
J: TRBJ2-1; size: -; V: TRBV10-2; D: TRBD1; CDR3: CASSVPGQGRNEQFF; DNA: TGCGCCAGCAGTGTACCGGGACAGGGAAGGAATGAGCAGTTCTTC
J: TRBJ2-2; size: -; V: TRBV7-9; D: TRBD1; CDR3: CASSSPQGTVNTGELFF; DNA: TGTGCCAGCAGCTCCCCCCAGGGGACAGTGAACACCGGGGAGCTGTTTTTT
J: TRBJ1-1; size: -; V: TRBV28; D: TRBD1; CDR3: CASPRDRDVWNTEAFF; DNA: TGTGCCAGCCCCCGGGACAGGGACGTTTGGAACACTGAAGCTTTCTTT
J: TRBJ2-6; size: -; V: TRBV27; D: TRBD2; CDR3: CASSLSGAGANVLTF; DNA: TGTGCCAGCAGTTTAAGCGGGGCTGGGGCCAACGTCCTGACTTTC
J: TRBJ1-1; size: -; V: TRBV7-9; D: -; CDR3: CASSLSERLEAFF; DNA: TGTGCCAGCAGCTTATCGGAGAGACTTGAAGCTTTCTTT
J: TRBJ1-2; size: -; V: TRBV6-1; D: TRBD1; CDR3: CASSGRTGVGDYGYTF; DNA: TGTGCCAGCAGTGGACGTACAGGGGTAGGGGACTATGGCTACACCTTC
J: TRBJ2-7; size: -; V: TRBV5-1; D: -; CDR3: CASSLTSSEQYF; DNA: TGCGCCAGCAGCTTGACTTCGAGCGAGCAGTACTTC
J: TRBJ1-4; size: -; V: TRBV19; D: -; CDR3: CASTRGNEKLFF; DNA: TGTGCCAGCACCCGCGGGAATGAAAAACTGTTTTTT
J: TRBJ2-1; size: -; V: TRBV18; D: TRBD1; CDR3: CASSDRTGSSYNEQFF; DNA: TGTGCCAGCTCAGACCGGACAGGGAGCTCCTACAATGAGCAGTTCTTC
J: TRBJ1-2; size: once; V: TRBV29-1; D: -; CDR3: CSVQLYGYTF; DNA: TGCAGCGTTCAACTCTATGGCTACACCTTC